This T cell receptor (beta chain) was profiled in a study of CD8 T cells in ankylosing spondylitis. Findings of the study overall: Disease-associated clones were reportedly significantly overrepresented in matched ankylosing spondylitis synovial fluid. Prior work had noted some motif variants in reactive arthritis blood and synovial fluid. A motif in TCR beta, a set of under 10 highly homologous variants, appeared characteristic of ankylosing spondylitis blood.

Libraries for TCR beta were made by quantitative 5'-RACE with molecular barcodes. Each CDR3 protein is one row after TCRdb ran MiXCR on the 5' RACE reads. The sample has 35,000 to 50,000 distinct CDR3 sequences, about 4% seen once. This clonotype was found many times. Its antigen is unidentified. CDR1 and CDR2 from the germline V gene are SGDLS and YYNGEE. The CDR3 spans 15 residues. V dropped 0 bases and J dropped 5 bases, with 12 bases sitting between them. The source material was blood, either unsorted or a sorted T cell fraction (not recorded which). The chain is built from TRBV9 and TRBJ1-3; weak D call: TRBD1 (6 bases). The sequence came from a female donor with ankylosing spondylitis or in good health (not recorded which). This CDR3 is CASSVAGAGRNTIYF. Written as DNA, the CDR3 is TGTGCCAGCAGCGTAGCGGGGGCAGGCAGAAACACCATATATTTT.